The 10 T cell receptor beta chains listed next were all sequenced from one sample in a study of metastatic and nonmetastatic thyroid tumors. With MiXCR, TCRdb reprocessed the PCR reads. The sample contains 30,000 or so clones, around 30% of which appear only once. Thyroid surgery was preceded by no treatment in any patient. Sequencing was carried out using blood. Every receptor here comes from a female donor with papillary thyroid cancer or a benign thyroid nodule (not recorded which). Some clones in this sample may be carry-over from other donors' samples.

This clone occurred a few times. At one boundary the junction diverges from the germline segment, which might be a read error. The rearrangement links TRBV9 to TRBJ1-1; D possibly corresponds to TRBD1 (5 bases). The CDR3 is 12 residues long. From germline, CDR1 is SGDLS and CDR2 YYNGEE. The CDR3 DNA sequence: TGTGCCAGCTGGGGACTTAACACTGAATCTTTCTTT. Protein product: CASWGLNTESFF.

The V gene is TRBV30, the J gene TRBJ1-6; D is undetermined. V was clipped by 2 bases and J by 5 bases, with 7 bases between them. Germline CDR1 GTSNPN, CDR2 SVGIG (reference sequence). This CDR3 has 13 residues. CDR3 sequence: CAWSKVHNSPLHF. CDR3 DNA: TGTGCCTGGAGTAAAGTCCATAATTCACCCCTCCACTTT.

The rearrangement joins TRBV6-1 to TRBJ2-7; tentatively, D is TRBD2 (6 bases). The CDR3 is 13 amino acids. Germline assignment: CDR1 MNHNS and CDR2 SASEGT. V lost 8 bases, J lost 0 bases, and 11 bases lay in between. The CDR3 spells CASLAGYSYEQYF. CDR3 sequence (DNA): TGTGCCAGCCTCGCGGGGTACTCCTACGAGCAGTACTTC.

The table lists this clone with many counts. The chain employs TRBV9 and TRBJ2-4, with a weak D call TRBD2 (6 bases). The germline CDR1 and CDR2 sequences are SGDLS and YYNGEE. The CDR3 extends over 16 amino acids. Trimming removed 3 bases from V and 0 bases from J, with 13 bases in between. The CDR3 reads CASSAGSAQAKNIQYF. DNA for the CDR3: TGTGCCAGCAGCGCCGGGAGCGCCCAAGCCAAAAACATTCAGTACTTC. Full variable domain (missing parts from reference TRBV9 and TRBJ2-4): DSGVTQTPKHLITATGQRVTLRCSPRSGDLSVYWYQQSLDQGLQFLIQYYNGEERAKGNILERFSAQQFPDLHSELNLSSLELGDSALYFCASSAGSAQAKNIQYFGAGTRLSVL.

The table lists this clone with many counts. This chain connects TRBV29-1 to TRBJ2-1; no clear D. The CDR3 is made up of 14 amino acids. The germline gives CDR1 SQVTM, CDR2 ANQGSEA. V lost 4 bases to trimming and J lost 7 bases, with 17 bases between them. The CDR3 is CSVVRPTSLNEQFF. In DNA form, the CDR3 reads TGCAGCGTTGTCCGGCCCACGAGCTTAAATGAGCAGTTCTTC.

The V gene is TRBV25-1, the J gene TRBJ1-5; unclear D gene. CDR3 length: 14 residues. Per germline, CDR1 MGHDK and CDR2 SYGVNS. Between the trimmed V and J ends, which lost 2 bases and 9 bases, there was a span of 14 bases. As DNA, the CDR3 is TGTGCCAGCAGTGAAGAGGGTCCCATTGGGCCCCAGCATTTT. It codes for CASSEEGPIGPQHF.

CDR3: CASSEANQGVSYEQYF. CDR3 in DNA: TGTGCCAGCAGTGAAGCCAATCAGGGTGTTTCCTACGAGCAGTACTTC. V gene TRBV6-1 combines with J gene TRBJ2-7, with D tentatively TRBD1 (5 bases). The germline V gene encodes CDR1 MNHNS and CDR2 SASEGT. V was cut by 0 bases and J by 1 base, with 13 bases left in between. The CDR3 sequence is 16 residues long.

This clone was seen ten or more times. V usage is TRBV19 and J usage is TRBJ1-4; possibly TRBD1 for D (5 bases). In germline, CDR1 is LNHDA, CDR2 SQIVND (reference sequence). This CDR3 spans 14 amino acids. Trimming took 9 bases from V and 0 from J, leaving 11 bases between them. Here the CDR3 DNA reads TGTGCCAGCCGGATGGGACCAACTAATGAAAAACTGTTTTTT. Translating gives CASRMGPTNEKLFF.

This clone was recorded many times. CDR3 residues: CASSQVDWADTEAFF. The CDR3 DNA follows: TGCGCCAGCAGCCAAGTCGATTGGGCAGACACTGAAGCTTTCTTT. The chain is built from TRBV4-1 and TRBJ1-1, with D hard to call. The CDR3 is made up of 15 amino acids. The V gene's germline CDR1 is MGHRA and CDR2 YSYEKL. V lost 1 base, J lost 3 bases, and 12 bases lay in between.

Notes on this clone: A read error may explain this, as a much larger clone is one base away. Other DNA sequences of this sample code for an identical CDR3. The rearrangement joins TRBV24-1 to TRBJ2-2, with no clear D. Germline-derived CDR1 and CDR2 are KGHDR and SFDVKD. The CDR3 has 13 amino acids. Here the CDR3 reads CATSEKYTGELFF. CDR3 DNA: TGTGCTACCAGTGAGAAATACACCGGGGAGCTGTTTTTT.